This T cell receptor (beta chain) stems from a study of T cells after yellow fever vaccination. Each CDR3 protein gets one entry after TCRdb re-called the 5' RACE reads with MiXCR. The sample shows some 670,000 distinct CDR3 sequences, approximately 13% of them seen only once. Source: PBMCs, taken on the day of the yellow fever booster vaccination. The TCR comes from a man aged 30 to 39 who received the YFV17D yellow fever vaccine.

The CDR3 DNA sequence: TGTGCCAGCAGTGGGACTAGCGGGATCCACGAGCAGTACTTC. Translated: CASSGTSGIHEQYF. This sequence joins TRBV12-3 or TRBV12-4 and TRBJ2-7; 13 nucleotides line up with TRBD2. Germline trimming cut 5 bases from V and 5 bases from J; bases unmatched to any gene: 3. This CDR3 has 14 residues.